The source of this T cell receptor (beta chain) is a study of T-cell reconstitution after alpha-beta-depleted transplantation in children. Points from the study as a whole: About two months after transplant, alpha-beta T cells reportedly came from several hundred expanded graft clones.

V was cut by 8 bases and J by 0 bases, with 13 bases left in between. The CDR3 consists of 14 residues. This clonotype was picked up many times. Its cognate antigen is unknown. Preparation of the TCRbeta library was carried out with unique molecular identifiers. TCRdb reprocessed the PCR reads via MiXCR and lists one record per CDR3 protein. This table holds 210,000 or so distinct CDR3 sequences, roughly 10% found once. V is TRBV12-3 or TRBV12-4 and J is TRBJ1-1, with D perhaps matching TRBD1 (5 bases). This clonotype originated in a child under three years old with acute myeloid leukemia, due to receive a stem cell transplant. The material sequenced was PBMCs, taken before TCRalphabeta/CD19-depleted stem cell transplant. The CDR3 nucleotides read TGTGCCAGCGGAAAGGCGGGGGTGAACACTGAAGCTTTCTTT. Translating it yields CASGKAGVNTEAFF.